The 20 T cell receptor beta chains below come from one sample, sequenced in a study of T cells after yellow fever vaccination. TCRdb fed the 5' RACE reads into MiXCR, producing one record per CDR3 protein. The sample has about 29,000 distinct CDR3 sequences, less than 6.5% seen once. The source material was CD8+ T cells sorted from PBMCs, sampled 10 days after the yellow fever booster vaccination. These receptor sequences come from a man between 25 and 39 years old who received the YFV17D yellow fever vaccine.

This clonotype was counted many times. The chain carries TRBV7-9 and TRBJ2-5; D is uncertain. The CDR3 spans 13 residues. V was pared by 6 bases and J by 4 bases, with 12 bases between. Germline V gene lookup returns CDR1 SEHNR and CDR2 FQNEAQ (reference sequence). As DNA, the CDR3 is TGTGCCAGCAGACCGCCGGCGCGAGAGACCCAGTACTTC. Its protein is CASRPPARETQYF.

This clonotype was detected many times. The J gene is TRBJ2-3, the V gene TRBV10-3; 7 bases fit TRBD2. The junction had 9 bases not matched to a gene; V was cut back by 0 bases and J by 6 bases. This CDR3 has 16 amino acids. Germline V CDR1 and CDR2: ENHRY, SYGVKD. The CDR3 reads CAISESRGRVDDTQYF. The CDR3 nucleotides are TGTGCCATCAGTGAGTCGCGCGGGAGAGTTGATGATACGCAGTATTTT.

This clonotype appeared many times. The chain couples TRBV5-6 to TRBJ2-5; 8 bases are shared with TRBD1. Germline V gives CDR1 SGHDT, CDR2 YYEEEE. This CDR3 has 16 residues. V dropped 0 bases and J dropped 3; count of bases not matched to a gene: 7. The CDR3 DNA follows: TGTGCCAGCAGCTTGGGAGACAGGGGTTTGAAAGAGACCCAGTACTTC. Protein: CASSLGDRGLKETQYF. The full variable domain, with the rest looked up from reference TRBV5-6 and TRBJ2-5, is DAGVTQSPTHLIKTRGQQVTLRCSPKSGHDTVSWYQQALGQGPQFIFQYYEEEERQRGNFPDRFSGHQFPNYSSELNVNALLLGDSALYLCASSLGDRGLKETQYFGPGTRLLVL.

The genes are TRBV9 and TRBJ2-1, with unresolved D. The CDR3 runs 14 residues. The ends were cut back, 4 bases at V and 0 bases at J, with 8 bases in the middle. Germline loops: CDR1 SGDLS, CDR2 YYNGEE. CDR3 bases: TGTGCCAGCAGCCTGTCTAGCTCCTACAATGAGCAGTTCTTC. This sequence encodes CASSLSSSYNEQFF.

Ten or more counts support this clonotype. The chain has TRBV29-1 and TRBJ1-1; D ambiguous. The CDR3 consists of 15 residues. The V and J ends lost 5 bases and 3 bases respectively, with 19 bases between them. CDR1 and CDR2 (germline): SQVTM, ANQGSEA. The CDR3 loop reads CSVRTASGSDTEAFF. DNA of the CDR3: TGCAGCGTTCGAACAGCTTCGGGTAGTGACACTGAAGCTTTCTTT.

This clonotype was recorded at least ten times. The rearrangement joins TRBV7-6 to TRBJ2-1; perhaps TRBD1 as D (7 bases). The CDR3 spans 15 residues. CDR1 and CDR2 from the germline V gene are SGHVS and FNYEAQ. The V and J ends lost 4 bases and 6 bases respectively, with 16 bases between them. The CDR3 sequence is CASSSAGGLFNEQFF. The CDR3 coding sequence is TGTGCCAGCAGCTCAGCAGGGGGGCTATTCAATGAGCAGTTCTTC.

Ten or more counts support this clonotype. V is TRBV29-1 and J is TRBJ1-1, with D maybe TRBD1 (5 bases). Germline values: CDR1 SQVTM, CDR2 ANQGSEA. The CDR3 contains 13 residues. V shed 2 bases and J shed 0 bases, with 7 bases lying between them. Here the CDR3 reads CSVETGMNTEAFF. The CDR3, as DNA: TGCAGCGTTGAAACAGGAATGAACACTGAAGCTTTCTTT.

The V and J genes are TRBV7-9 and TRBJ2-7; a possible D gene is TRBD2 (5 bases). The CDR3 sequence is 13 residues long. V was cut by 10 bases and J by 4 bases, with 17 bases left in between. Germline V CDR1 and CDR2: SEHNR, FQNEAQ (reference sequence). CDR3 nucleotide sequence: TGTGCCATGGGCCCCGGGATAGAATACGAGCAGTACTTC. Translated: CAMGPGIEYEQYF. The full variable domain, its missing parts supplied by reference TRBV7-9 and TRBJ2-7, is DTGVSQNPRHKITKRGQNVTFRCDPISEHNRLYWYRQTLGQGPEFLTYFQNEAQLEKSRLLSDRFSAERPKGSFSTLEIQRTEQGDSAMYLCAMGPGIEYEQYFGPGTRLTVT.

This clonotype was seen repeatedly, ten times or more. The chain has TRBV6-4 and TRBJ2-1; 13 bases line up with TRBD2. Germline V gene lookup returns CDR1 MRHNA and CDR2 SNTAGT. J was trimmed by 4 bases and V by 6 bases; bases with no gene match: 3. There are 15 residues in the CDR3. In DNA form, the CDR3 reads TGTGCCAGCAGCCAACTAGCGGGAGGGTACAATGAGCAGTTCTTC. As protein: CASSQLAGGYNEQFF.

This clonotype was found many times. The CDR3 spells CASSHTSGSYEQYF. CDR3 nucleotide sequence: TGTGCCAGCAGCCATACTAGCGGCTCCTACGAGCAGTACTTC. V usage is TRBV12-3 or TRBV12-4 and J usage is TRBJ2-7; 8 bases map to TRBD2. This CDR3 spans 14 amino acids. The V segment lost 6 bases and the J segment 0 bases; nucleotides outside the gene matches: 4.

This clonotype has at least ten counts. J is TRBJ2-2 and V is TRBV11-2; D is ambiguous. The germline CDR1 and CDR2 sequences are SGHAT and FQNNGV. CDR3 length equals 13 residues. Trimming pared 1 base from V and 2 bases from J, leaving 2 bases between. The CDR3: CASSLVNTGELFF. The CDR3 DNA reads TGTGCCAGCAGCTTAGTCAACACCGGGGAGCTGTTTTTT.

This clonotype was detected ten times or more. The chain recombines TRBV30 with TRBJ2-5; 16 bases fit TRBD2. CDR3 length: 17 residues. Trimming cost V 4 bases and J 0 bases; bases outside gene matches: 5. CDR1 is GTSNPN, CDR2 SVGIG, per germline (reference sequence). CDR3 DNA: TGTGCCTGGACGGGACTAGCGGGAGGGGGGTACCAAGAGACCCAGTACTTC. Residues: CAWTGLAGGGYQETQYF.

There are many counts of this clonotype. The chain uses TRBV29-1 and TRBJ2-1; perhaps TRBD1 as D (5 bases). Between the trimmed V and J ends, which lost 4 bases and 10 bases, there was a span of 14 bases. Germline V gives CDR1 SQVTM, CDR2 ANQGSEA. The CDR3 has 12 amino acids. Here the CDR3 reads CSVAKGLEEQFF. CDR3 coding DNA: TGCAGCGTTGCGAAGGGGTTGGAGGAGCAGTTCTTC.

In its sample, this clonotype was seen many times. This chain links TRBV20-1 with TRBJ2-2; possible D gene TRBD2, 5 bases. This CDR3 is 16 amino acids long. Trimming took 1 base from V and 3 from J, leaving 15 bases between them. CDR1 is DFQATT and CDR2 is SNEGSKA in the germline V gene (reference sequence). The CDR3 here is CSARGRPSKDTGELFF. The CDR3 DNA is TGCAGTGCTAGAGGGCGGCCTAGCAAGGACACCGGGGAGCTGTTTTTT.

In this sample, this clonotype turned up many times. The chain uses TRBV15 and TRBJ2-7; the D gene is possibly TRBD2 (5 bases). V lost 1 base to trimming and J lost 5 bases, with 18 bases between them. The CDR3 loop spans 16 amino acids. CDR1 and CDR2 (germline): LNHNV, YYDKDF (reference sequence). CDR3 sequence reads: CATSRGEGRERDEQYF. Here the CDR3 DNA reads TGTGCCACCAGCAGAGGGGAAGGACGGGAAAGGGACGAGCAGTACTTC.

This clonotype was seen repeatedly, ten times or more. The chain recombines TRBV5-1 with TRBJ2-2; D ambiguous. The germline V gene encodes CDR1 SGHRS and CDR2 YFSETQ. The V gene lost 1 base and the J gene lost 7 bases, with 5 bases spanning the gap. The CDR3 sequence is 12 residues long. The CDR3 DNA reads as TGCGCCAGCAGCTTGCTGGACGGGGAGCTGTTTTTT. This sequence encodes CASSLLDGELFF.

Many counts were recorded for this clonotype. The rearrangement uses TRBV20-1 and TRBJ2-2, with unresolved D. The CDR3 loop spans 13 amino acids. Germline CDR1 is DFQATT and CDR2 is SNEGSKA (reference sequence). Trimming removed 0 bases from V and 4 bases from J, with 6 bases in between. The CDR3 sequence: CSARDVFTGELFF. The CDR3 region has the DNA TGCAGTGCTAGAGATGTCTTCACCGGGGAGCTGTTTTTT.

This clonotype appeared many times. The chain couples TRBV6-5 to TRBJ2-7, with 7 bases matching TRBD2. Germline V gene lookup returns CDR1 MNHEY and CDR2 SVGAGI. J gave up 4 bases and V 2 bases, and 2 bases lay outside the gene matches. CDR3 size: 13 residues. The CDR3 DNA reads TGTGCCAGCAGTTACGGGCGGGAGTACGAGCAGTACTTC. It yields the protein CASSYGREYEQYF.

This clonotype has just a few counts. The chain uses TRBV14 and TRBJ2-2, with 7 bases identical to TRBD1. Germline V gene data show CDR1 as SGHDN and CDR2 as FVKESK. J lost 2 bases, V lost 3 bases, and 3 bases had no gene match. The CDR3 is 15 amino acids. The CDR3 is CASSQYRGNTGELFF. The CDR3 DNA is TGTGCCAGCAGCCAGTACAGGGGCAACACCGGGGAGCTGTTTTTT.

This clonotype was recorded at least ten times. The rearrangement links TRBV20-1 to TRBJ2-3; weak D call: TRBD1 (5 bases). Trimming pared 3 bases from V and 2 bases from J, leaving 15 bases between. The CDR3 length is 15 residues. Germline-derived CDR1 and CDR2 are DFQATT and SNEGSKA (reference sequence). The DNA of the CDR3 is TGCAGTGCTAGTAACATCGGACAAATCACAGATACGCAGTATTTT. The encoded protein is CSASNIGQITDTQYF.